These 19 T cell receptor beta chains originate from one sample sequenced in a study of T cell changes during pregnancy in multiple sclerosis. Sequenced by immunoSEQ multiplex PCR; TCRdb stores in-frame clones only, minus some. This table holds about 48,000 clones, roughly 85% found once. The source material was CD4+ T cells from peripheral blood mononuclear cells, sampled in the second trimester of pregnancy. The source is a female donor with multiple sclerosis, enrolled in a pregnancy study.

The genes are TRBV5-1 and TRBJ2-3; D is undetermined. The CDR3 extends over 13 amino acids. V lost 0 bases to trimming and J lost 6 bases, with 8 bases between them. In germline, CDR1 is SGHRS, CDR2 YFSETQ. The CDR3 sequence: CASSLDPVDTQYF. The CDR3, as DNA: TGCGCCAGCAGCTTGGATCCGGTGGATACGCAGTATTTT.

The gene calls are TRBV19 and TRBJ2-7, with a tentative D call TRBD1 (6 bases). Trimming pared 7 bases from V and 4 bases from J, leaving 14 bases between. Germline CDR1 LNHDA, CDR2 SQIVND (reference sequence). The CDR3 length is 13 residues. CDR3 region: CASKGRGIYEQYF. CDR3 bases: TGTGCCAGTAAAGGCAGGGGAATTTACGAGCAGTACTTC.

The V gene is TRBV28, the J gene TRBJ2-1, with D perhaps TRBD2 (6 bases). Looked up from germline, CDR1 is MDHEN and CDR2 is SYDVKM. The V gene lost 11 bases and the J gene lost 8 bases, with 19 bases spanning the gap. The CDR3 extends over 13 amino acids. CDR3 bases: TGTGCCCCTGGGCTAGCGACTGCCGATGAGCAGTTCTTC. Translation gives CAPGLATADEQFF.

This chain connects TRBV19 to TRBJ1-1, with 8 nucleotides matching TRBD1. The CDR3 loop spans 15 amino acids. Germline CDR1 LNHDA, CDR2 SQIVND (reference sequence). Germline trimming cut 6 bases from V and 3 bases from J; bases unmatched to any gene: 9. CDR3 DNA: TGTGCCAGTAGCCCCACCGGGACAGGATACACTGAAGCTTTCTTT. This encodes CASSPTGTGYTEAFF.

V is TRBV11-2 and J is TRBJ2-1; possibly TRBD2 for D (6 bases). There are 15 residues in the CDR3. CDR1 and CDR2 (germline): SGHAT, FQNNGV. V lost 1 base and J 5 bases, leaving 12 bases between the germline ends. The CDR3 sequence is CASSLGYGTHNEQFF. DNA of the CDR3: TGTGCCAGCAGCTTAGGATATGGGACTCACAATGAGCAGTTCTTC.

The chain joins TRBV28 to TRBJ1-2, with D perhaps TRBD1 (6 bases). Trimming took 0 bases from V and 1 from J, leaving 9 bases between them. The germline V gene encodes CDR1 MDHEN and CDR2 SYDVKM. The CDR3 contains 15 residues. DNA for the CDR3: TGTGCCAGCAGTTTATGGGCAGGGGATAACTATGGCTACACCTTC. This sequence encodes CASSLWAGDNYGYTF.

This sequence joins TRBV6-1 and TRBJ2-5; tentative D call: TRBD1 (5 bases). Trimming left V 5 bases short and J 2 bases short, with 9 bases between. Germline V gives CDR1 MNHNS, CDR2 SASEGT. The CDR3 is 13 residues long. CDR3 in amino acids: CASSWTLQETQYF. The CDR3 DNA reads as TGTGCCAGCAGTTGGACACTACAAGAGACCCAGTACTTC.

The V call is TRBV19, the J call TRBJ2-1; a weak D match, TRBD2 (6 bases). The germline CDR1 and CDR2 sequences are LNHDA and SQIVND (reference sequence). This CDR3 has 13 amino acids. Trimming shortened V by 0 bases and J by 8 bases, and 8 bases separated the two germline ends. The CDR3: CASSIDRGYEQFF. CDR3 nucleotides: TGTGCCAGTAGTATAGATCGGGGGTATGAGCAGTTCTTC.

This sequence joins TRBV4-1 and TRBJ1-5; 7 bases are shared with TRBD1. After removal of 2 bases from V and 4 bases from J, the junction contained 5 bases not matched to a gene. Germline values: CDR1 MGHRA, CDR2 YSYEKL. The CDR3 totals 15 residues. CDR3 DNA: TGCGCCAGCAGCCAACCCTGGGACAGAAATCAGCCCCAGCATTTT. It specifies CASSQPWDRNQPQHF.

V gene TRBV13 combines with J gene TRBJ2-1, with 10 bases matching TRBD2. Losses at the gene ends were 1 base for V and 8 bases for J; bases not matched to a gene: 8. Germline assignment: CDR1 PRHDT and CDR2 FYEKMQ (reference sequence). This CDR3 region has 16 residues. The CDR3 reads CASSLASGRAYDEQFF. Written as DNA, the CDR3 is TGTGCCAGCAGCTTAGCCAGCGGGAGGGCCTATGATGAGCAGTTCTTC.

The chain joins TRBV7-6 to TRBJ2-2; TRBD2 matches 10 bases. The germline V gene has CDR1 SGHVS and CDR2 FNYEAQ. This CDR3 region has 16 residues. The V gene end was trimmed by 5 bases and the J gene end by 1 base; junction bases not matched to a gene: 4. CDR3 protein: CASSKRLAGNTGELFF. The CDR3 coding sequence is TGTGCCAGCAGCAAACGACTAGCGGGGAACACCGGGGAGCTGTTTTTT.

This sequence joins TRBV9 and TRBJ2-1; 11 bases align to TRBD2. CDR1 SGDLS and CDR2 YYNGEE come from the germline V gene. The CDR3 has 18 residues. The J segment lost 0 bases and the V segment lost 4 bases, leaving 9 bases of the junction unmatched. The CDR3 protein is CASSLGLAGSSSYNEQFF. CDR3 sequence (DNA): TGTGCCAGCAGCCTCGGACTAGCGGGTTCGAGCTCCTACAATGAGCAGTTCTTC.

The chain links TRBV28 to TRBJ2-6; perhaps TRBD2 as D (6 bases). This CDR3 has 18 amino acids. V dropped 5 bases and J dropped 0 bases, with 17 bases sitting between them. CDR1 is MDHEN and CDR2 is SYDVKM in the germline V gene. This chain's CDR3 is CASSPNRPGVSGANVLTF. CDR3 coding DNA: TGTGCCAGCAGTCCAAACAGACCGGGGGTCTCTGGGGCCAACGTCCTGACTTTC.

The V and J genes are TRBV5-1 and TRBJ2-3, with 8 bases that match TRBD1. The CDR3 spans 14 residues. Germline loops: CDR1 SGHRS, CDR2 YFSETQ. Trimming took 2 bases from V and 3 from J; bases not matched to a gene: 2. The CDR3 sequence is CASSFRGQTDTQYF. The CDR3 DNA reads as TGCGCCAGCAGCTTCAGGGGGCAAACAGATACGCAGTATTTT.

The CDR3 here is CASSPVTGDQGTQYF. CDR3 nucleotides: TGTGCCAGCAGCCCCGTAACCGGAGATCAGGGGACCCAGTACTTC. This chain uses TRBV6-5 with TRBJ2-5, with a weak D call TRBD1 (5 bases). The CDR3 runs 15 residues. Trimming removed 6 bases from V and 7 bases from J, with 21 bases in between. Looked up from germline, CDR1 is MNHEY and CDR2 is SVGAGI.

This chain connects TRBV28 to TRBJ1-4; 10 bases agree with TRBD1. V gave up 4 bases and J gave up 5 bases; unmatched junction bases: 13. The CDR3 totals 18 residues. Per the germline V gene, CDR1 is MDHEN and CDR2 is SYDVKM. The chain's CDR3 is CASSSAGTGDVGNEKLFF. The CDR3, as DNA: TGTGCCAGCAGTTCCGCCGGGACAGGGGACGTCGGAAATGAAAAACTGTTTTTT. The whole variable domain, filled in from reference TRBV28 and TRBJ1-4, reads DVKVTQSSRYLVKRTGEKVFLECVQDMDHENMFWYRQDPGLGLRLIYFSYDVKMKEKGDIPEGYSVSREKKERFSLILESASTNQTSMYLCASSSAGTGDVGNEKLFFGSGTQLSVL.

The V call is TRBV28, the J call TRBJ1-1; D may be TRBD1 (5 bases). Per germline, CDR1 MDHEN and CDR2 SYDVKM. This CDR3 is built from 15 residues. Deletions cut 8 bases from V and 3 bases from J, with 19 bases between. CDR3 coding DNA: TGTGCCAGCCCCCCGAGCGGGACTGCATACACTGAAGCTTTCTTT. Protein product: CASPPSGTAYTEAFF.

This chain joins TRBV7-6 and TRBJ1-5, with D possibly being TRBD1 (5 bases). Per the germline V gene, CDR1 is SGHVS and CDR2 is FNYEAQ. V lost 6 bases and J 5 bases, leaving 14 bases between the germline ends. The CDR3 spans 14 residues. The CDR3, as DNA: TGTGCCAGCAGTCAGATAAGGGGTGATCAGCCCCAGCATTTT. Translated: CASSQIRGDQPQHF.

This clone was seen just once. The J gene is TRBJ2-1, the V gene TRBV30; 8 positions agree with TRBD2. The V segment lost 0 bases and the J segment 5 bases; nucleotides outside the gene matches: 3. This CDR3 comprises 14 residues. CDR1 and CDR2 (germline): GTSNPN, SVGIG (reference sequence). CDR3 loop: CAWSVLAVHNEQFF. For the CDR3, the DNA is TGTGCCTGGAGTGTACTAGCGGTTCACAATGAGCAGTTCTTC.